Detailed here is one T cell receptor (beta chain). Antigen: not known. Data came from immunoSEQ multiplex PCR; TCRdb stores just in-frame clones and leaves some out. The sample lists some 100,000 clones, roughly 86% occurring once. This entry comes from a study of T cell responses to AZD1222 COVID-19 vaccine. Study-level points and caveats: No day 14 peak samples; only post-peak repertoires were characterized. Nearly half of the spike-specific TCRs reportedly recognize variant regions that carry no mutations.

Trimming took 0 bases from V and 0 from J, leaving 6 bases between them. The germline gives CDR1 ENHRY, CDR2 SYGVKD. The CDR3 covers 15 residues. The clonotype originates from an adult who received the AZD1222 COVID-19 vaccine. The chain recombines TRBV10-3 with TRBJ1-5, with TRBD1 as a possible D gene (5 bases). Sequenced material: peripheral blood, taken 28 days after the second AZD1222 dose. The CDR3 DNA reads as TGTGCCATCAGTGAGTCAGGGGATAGCAATCAGCCCCAGCATTTT. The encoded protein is CAISESGDSNQPQHF.